These 31 T cell receptor beta chains originate from one sample sequenced in a study of long-term antiretroviral therapy in people with HIV. Version v3.0 of the immunoSEQ assay ran at survey level. Using immunoSEQ multiplex PCR, the repertoire was profiled, and TCRdb retains in-frame clones only, with some absent. The profile covers around 40,000 clones, with roughly 90% appearing a single time and roughly 3.9% taken by the ten largest. Sequencing used unsorted PBMCs, obtained just before starting antiretroviral therapy. The receptors come from a young woman with HIV.

The chain combines TRBV28 with TRBJ2-2; 8 bases are a match to TRBD2. This CDR3 has 14 residues. CDR1 MDHEN and CDR2 SYDVKM come from the germline V gene. The V gene end was trimmed by 5 bases and the J gene end by 6 bases; junction bases not matched to a gene: 5. The CDR3 DNA follows: TGTGCCAGCAGTCCCGGACTAGCATCCGGGGAGCTGTTTTTT. Its translation is CASSPGLASGELFF.

This chain joins TRBV5-1 and TRBJ1-2, with 7 bases identical to TRBD1. Trimming removed 0 bases from V and 1 base from J; junction bases left unmatched: 0. The CDR3 runs 14 residues. Germline V gives CDR1 SGHRS, CDR2 YFSETQ. The CDR3 sequence is CASSLGDSNYGYTF. CDR3 nucleotides: TGCGCCAGCAGCTTGGGGGACAGTAACTATGGCTACACCTTC.

DNA of the CDR3: TGTGCCACCAGCAGAGATCGGAACGCAGGGACCTATGGCTACACCTTC. This codes for CATSRDRNAGTYGYTF. The chain employs TRBV15 and TRBJ1-2; TRBD1 might be the D (5 bases). The V end was cut by 0 bases, the J end by 4 bases, with 15 bases between. This CDR3 is 16 amino acids long. Germline assignment: CDR1 LNHNV and CDR2 YYDKDF (reference sequence). Complete variable domain (other parts from reference TRBV15 and TRBJ1-2): DAMVIQNPRYQVTQFGKPVTLSCSQTLNHNVMYWYQQKSSQAPKLLFHYYDKDFNNEADTPDNFQSRRPNTSFCFLDIRSPGLGDTAMYLCATSRDRNAGTYGYTFGSGTRLTVV.

This chain links TRBV28 with TRBJ2-3; D is undetermined. Trimming left V 4 bases short and J 3 bases short, with 8 bases between. The germline V gene has CDR1 MDHEN and CDR2 SYDVKM. This CDR3 is built from 13 residues. CDR3 region: CASSWFGTDTQYF. CDR3 nucleotides: TGTGCCAGCAGTTGGTTTGGGACAGATACGCAGTATTTT.

This clone was seen just once. The rearrangement joins TRBV19 to TRBJ2-7; 10 bases agree with TRBD1. The CDR3 runs 16 residues. The germline gives CDR1 LNHDA, CDR2 SQIVND (reference sequence). J gave up 5 bases and V 5 bases, and 12 bases lay outside the gene matches. The chain's CDR3 is CASSARISGTGDEQYF. CDR3 in DNA: TGTGCCAGTAGTGCTCGAATCTCCGGGACAGGGGACGAGCAGTACTTC.

This chain connects TRBV4-3 to TRBJ2-3; D possibly corresponds to TRBD2 (6 bases). CDR3 length: 17 residues. V was trimmed by 1 base and J by 0 bases, leaving 14 bases between them. Germline CDR1 LGHNA, CDR2 YSLEER. CDR3 loop: CASSQVGTVASTDTQYF. The CDR3 DNA follows: TGCGCCAGCAGCCAAGTTGGGACTGTCGCTAGCACAGATACGCAGTATTTT.

This clone was recorded only once. V usage is TRBV27 and J usage is TRBJ2-5, with 10 bases identical to TRBD2. Trimming cost V 5 bases and J 3 bases; bases outside gene matches: 9. Germline-derived CDR1 and CDR2 are MNHEY and SMNVEV (reference sequence). This CDR3 region has 16 residues. CDR3 DNA: TGTGCCAGCAGTCCGGTACCGGGACTAGCGAAAGAGACCCAGTACTTC. It is translated as CASSPVPGLAKETQYF.

V gene TRBV14 combines with J gene TRBJ1-5; D remains unclear. CDR1 is SGHDN and CDR2 is FVKESK in the germline V gene. The CDR3 totals 13 residues. Trimming left V 2 bases short and J 4 bases short, with 6 bases between. CDR3 DNA: TGTGCCAGCAGCCAACGGGGTAATCAGCCCCAGCATTTT. It encodes CASSQRGNQPQHF.

Turning to this clone: A much larger clone is a single base away; this may be a read error. Other DNA sequences in the same sample also yield this CDR3. The chain joins TRBV10-2 to TRBJ1-5; no definite D call. Trimming cost V 0 bases and J 2 bases, with 8 bases left between them. The CDR3 has 15 amino acids. Germline CDR1 reads WSHSY; CDR2 reads SAAADI. This chain's CDR3 is CASSESGHRNQPQHF. The CDR3 DNA reads TGCGCCAGCAGTGAGTCTGGGCATCGCAATCAGCCCCAGCATTTT.

The chain is built from TRBV28 and TRBJ1-2, with D possibly matching TRBD1 (6 bases). CDR1 and CDR2 from the germline V gene are MDHEN and SYDVKM. The CDR3 runs 15 residues. The ends were cut back, 1 base at V and 11 bases at J, with 20 bases in the middle. CDR3 coding DNA: TGTGCCAGCAGTTTATATCCCGCACCGGACAGAAGTTACACCTTC. Its translation is CASSLYPAPDRSYTF.

The genes are TRBV9 and TRBJ1-3; no definite D call. This CDR3 has 15 amino acids. In germline, CDR1 is SGDLS, CDR2 YYNGEE. With 4 bases removed from V and 2 bases from J, the gap between germline ends came to 13 bases. CDR3 sequence: CASSSFGLPGNTIYF. The CDR3 DNA reads as TGTGCCAGCAGCTCTTTTGGGCTACCTGGAAACACCATATATTTT.

This clone was seen more than once but under ten times. The chain has TRBV28 and TRBJ2-7, with unresolved D. Trimming cost V 1 base and J 6 bases, with 4 bases left between them. The germline gives CDR1 MDHEN, CDR2 SYDVKM. The CDR3 sequence is 11 residues long. This chain's CDR3 is CASSLYGEQYF. The DNA for the CDR3 is TGTGCCAGCAGTTTATACGGCGAGCAGTACTTC.

In DNA, the CDR3 is TGTGCCATCAGTGGTGGGCTAGCGGGAGAAGCTATCACCGGGGAGCTGTTTTTT. Its protein product is CAISGGLAGEAITGELFF. The chain is built from TRBV10-3 and TRBJ2-2, with 10 nucleotides matching TRBD2. Germline V gene data show CDR1 as ENHRY and CDR2 as SYGVKD. The ends lost 4 bases at V and 4 bases at J; junction bases unmatched: 12. The CDR3 totals 18 residues.

The CDR3 region has the DNA TGTGCCAGCAGCGGGGAGGCAAGAACCAGCACAGATACGCAGTATTTT. Protein product: CASSGEARTSTDTQYF. The J gene is TRBJ2-3, the V gene TRBV7-9; weak D call: TRBD2 (6 bases). Germline V gene data show CDR1 as SEHNR and CDR2 as FQNEAQ (reference sequence). V gave up 5 bases and J gave up 0 bases, with 15 bases separating them. This CDR3 has 16 residues.

The CDR3 reads CASSLPFSGANVLTF. CDR3 sequence (DNA): TGTGCCAGCAGTTTACCATTCTCTGGGGCCAACGTCCTGACTTTC. This chain joins TRBV28 and TRBJ2-6; D not certain. Trimming left V 2 bases short and J 0 bases short, with 5 bases between. CDR1 is MDHEN, CDR2 SYDVKM, per germline. There are 15 residues in the CDR3.

V usage is TRBV2 and J usage is TRBJ2-7; tentatively, D is TRBD2 (6 bases). Trimming removed 5 bases from V and 1 base from J, with 15 bases in between. This CDR3 has 15 amino acids. The germline V gene has CDR1 SNHLY and CDR2 FYNNEI. As DNA, the CDR3 is TGTGCCAGCAGTATTGGGGGGACCTATTCCTACGAGCAGTACTTC. Amino acids: CASSIGGTYSYEQYF.

V gene TRBV7-6 combines with J gene TRBJ2-1; 9 bases are a match to TRBD2. The length of the CDR3 is 18 residues. Germline lookup yields CDR1 SGHVS and CDR2 FNYEAQ. V was pared by 5 bases and J by 2 bases, with 13 bases of the junction left unmatched. The CDR3 nucleotides are TGTGCCAGCAGCCCCCACCCAGTCGCGGGAGGGCCCTACAATGAGCAGTTCTTC. This gives the protein CASSPHPVAGGPYNEQFF.

The rearrangement uses TRBV7-6 and TRBJ2-7; the D is unclear. V was pared by 5 bases and J by 4 bases, with 21 bases between. Germline V lookup: CDR1 SGHVS, CDR2 FNYEAQ. CDR3 length: 16 amino acids. The DNA for the CDR3 is TGTGCCAGCAGCCTCGCCGACTCGAAGGGTGTTTACGAGCAGTACTTC. Its protein product is CASSLADSKGVYEQYF.

DNA of the CDR3: TGTGCCAGCAGCTTAAGGAACAGGGTGAACACCGGGGAGCTGTTTTTT. Its translation: CASSLRNRVNTGELFF. The chain has TRBV7-9 and TRBJ2-2; D might be TRBD1 (6 bases). The germline gives CDR1 SEHNR, CDR2 FQNEAQ (reference sequence). The germline V and J ends were trimmed by 2 bases and 1 base, with 11 bases remaining between them. CDR3 length: 16 amino acids.

This clone came up once. V usage is TRBV11-2 and J usage is TRBJ2-1, with D unresolved. The CDR3 has 11 residues. The germline V gene has CDR1 SGHAT and CDR2 FQNNGV. V was pared by 3 bases and J by 10 bases, with 7 bases between. The CDR3 DNA follows: TGTGCCAGCAGCTTTTCCGGGGAGCAGTTCTTC. Its protein product is CASSFSGEQFF. Complete variable domain (other parts from reference TRBV11-2 and TRBJ2-1): EAGVAQSPRYKIIEKRQSVAFWCNPISGHATLYWYQQILGQGPKLLIQFQNNGVVDDSQLPKDRFSAERLKGVDSTLKIQPAKLEDSAVYLCASSFSGEQFFGPGTRLTVL.

This clone was counted a few times. The chain uses TRBV11-2 and TRBJ2-7, with 11 bases matching TRBD1. Germline values: CDR1 SGHAT, CDR2 FQNNGV. The CDR3 loop spans 14 amino acids. Losses at the gene ends were 5 bases for V and 4 bases for J; bases not matched to a gene: 4. CDR3 region: CASSTDRGLYEQYF. The CDR3 coding sequence is TGTGCCAGCAGCACGGACAGGGGGCTATACGAGCAGTACTTC.

The chain has TRBV6-6 and TRBJ1-4; D perhaps matches TRBD1 (5 bases). The germline V and J ends were trimmed by 2 bases and 5 bases, with 15 bases remaining between them. CDR3 length: 16 residues. CDR1 is MNHNY and CDR2 is SVGAGI in the germline V gene (reference sequence). The CDR3 here is CASSYGAGQENEKLFF. The CDR3 nucleotides are TGTGCCAGCAGTTACGGCGCGGGGCAAGAGAATGAAAAACTGTTTTTT.

This clone was counted once. The chain links TRBV5-1 to TRBJ2-1, with D perhaps assigned TRBD1 or TRBD2 (6 bases each). The CDR3 consists of 18 residues. With 0 bases removed from V and 0 bases from J, the gap between germline ends came to 16 bases. Germline lookup yields CDR1 SGHRS and CDR2 YFSETQ. The CDR3 spells CASSLVRGGKLSYNEQFF. CDR3 DNA sequence: TGCGCCAGCAGCTTGGTGAGAGGGGGGAAACTCTCCTACAATGAGCAGTTCTTC.

The chain joins TRBV7-8 to TRBJ2-7, with TRBD2 as a possible D gene (6 bases). The CDR3 runs 17 residues. Trimming cost V 1 base and J 5 bases, with 21 bases left between them. Germline loops: CDR1 SGHVS, CDR2 FQNEAQ. CDR3 sequence reads: CASSLDNSGGIDDEQYF. The CDR3 coding sequence is TGTGCCAGCAGCTTAGATAATTCGGGCGGGATCGACGACGAGCAGTACTTC. Using reference TRBV7-8 and TRBJ2-7 for the parts outside the CDR3, the full variable domain is GAGVSQSPRYKVAKRGQDVALRCDPISGHVSLFWYQQALGQGPEFLTYFQNEAQLDKSGLPSDRFFAERPEGSVSTLKIQRTQQEDSAVYLCASSLDNSGGIDDEQYFGPGTRLTVT.

The chain has TRBV4-1 and TRBJ1-2; the D gene is possibly TRBD1 (5 bases). There are 14 residues in the CDR3. V was clipped by 6 bases and J by 0 bases, with 11 bases between them. In germline, CDR1 is MGHRA, CDR2 YSYEKL. The CDR3 region has the DNA TGCGCCAGCAGATATGAGGGGACTAACTATGGCTACACCTTC. Translated, it gives CASRYEGTNYGYTF.

CDR3 residues: CASSAPSWDSHGYTF. The DNA for the CDR3 is TGTGCCAGCAGCGCCCCATCCTGGGACAGTCATGGCTACACCTTC. The gene calls are TRBV9 and TRBJ1-2, with 7 bases fitting TRBD1. The V gene end was trimmed by 3 bases and the J gene end by 6 bases; junction bases not matched to a gene: 11. Germline V CDR1 and CDR2: SGDLS, YYNGEE. The CDR3 runs to 15 residues.

The chain recombines TRBV27 with TRBJ2-1, with no clear D. V was shortened by 8 bases and J by 5 bases, with 13 bases between the two germline ends. From germline, CDR1 is MNHEY and CDR2 SMNVEV (reference sequence). This CDR3 contains 13 residues. In DNA, the CDR3 is TGTGCCAGCTCCCTCGGCAGAAACAATGAGCAGTTCTTC. Translating it yields CASSLGRNNEQFF.

The genes are TRBV5-1 and TRBJ2-5, with D possibly called TRBD1 or TRBD2 (6 bases each). Germline values: CDR1 SGHRS, CDR2 YFSETQ. Trimming took 0 bases from V and 2 from J, leaving 11 bases between them. The CDR3 consists of 15 residues. CDR3 sequence: CASSLGGALQETQYF. Written as DNA, the CDR3 is TGCGCCAGCAGCTTGGGGGGGGCCCTTCAAGAGACCCAGTACTTC.

The V and J genes are TRBV10-2 and TRBJ1-1; D is perhaps TRBD1 (6 bases). Germline values: CDR1 WSHSY, CDR2 SAAADI. V was clipped by 4 bases and J by 5 bases, with 17 bases between them. This CDR3 is built from 15 residues. The CDR3: CASSVSGTGRTEAFF. CDR3 DNA: TGCGCCAGCAGTGTGAGCGGTACAGGGAGGACTGAAGCTTTCTTT.

This clone was detected once. The chain joins TRBV11-3 to TRBJ2-5; TRBD1 agrees at 8 bases. This CDR3 spans 15 amino acids. J was trimmed by 5 bases and V by 1 base; bases with no gene match: 6. Germline CDR1 SGHNT, CDR2 YENEEA. DNA of the CDR3: TGTGCCAGCAGCTTAGGGTCAGGGGGCTATGAGACCCAGTACTTC. The encoded protein is CASSLGSGGYETQYF.

The chain has TRBV9 and TRBJ2-5, with 9 bases fitting TRBD2. The germline V gene encodes CDR1 SGDLS and CDR2 YYNGEE. V dropped 3 bases and J dropped 1; count of bases not matched to a gene: 7. This CDR3 region has 16 residues. CDR3 sequence (DNA): TGTGCCAGCAGCGCAGGCTCGGGACTAGCCCAAGAGACCCAGTACTTC. Residues: CASSAGSGLAQETQYF.